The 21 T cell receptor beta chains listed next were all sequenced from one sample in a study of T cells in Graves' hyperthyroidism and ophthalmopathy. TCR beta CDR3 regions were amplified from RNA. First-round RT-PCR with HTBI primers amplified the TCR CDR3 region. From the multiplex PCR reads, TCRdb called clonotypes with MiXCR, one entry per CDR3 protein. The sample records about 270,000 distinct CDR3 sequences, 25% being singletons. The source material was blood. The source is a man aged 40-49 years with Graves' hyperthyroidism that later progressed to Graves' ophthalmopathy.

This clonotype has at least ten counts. CDR3 nucleotide sequence: TGTGCCAGCTCACCCCTTCCTGGTCGGACCACTGAAGCTTTCTTT. It encodes CASSPLPGRTTEAFF. This chain uses TRBV18 with TRBJ1-1; D is undetermined. From germline, CDR1 is KGHSH and CDR2 LQKENI. The CDR3 contains 15 residues. Trimming cost V 3 bases and J 4 bases, with 15 bases left between them.

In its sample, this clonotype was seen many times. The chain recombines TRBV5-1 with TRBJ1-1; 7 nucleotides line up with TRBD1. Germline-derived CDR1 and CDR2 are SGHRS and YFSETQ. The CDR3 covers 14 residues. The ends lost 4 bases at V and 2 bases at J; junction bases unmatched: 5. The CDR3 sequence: CASSQDRVNTEAFF. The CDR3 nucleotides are TGCGCCAGCAGCCAAGACAGGGTCAACACTGAAGCTTTCTTT.

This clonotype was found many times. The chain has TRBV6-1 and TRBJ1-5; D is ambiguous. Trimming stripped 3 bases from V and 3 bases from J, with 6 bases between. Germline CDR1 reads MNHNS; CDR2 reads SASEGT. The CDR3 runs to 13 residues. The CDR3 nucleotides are TGTGCCAGCAGTGACGGGGTCAATCAGCCCCAGCATTTT. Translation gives CASSDGVNQPQHF.

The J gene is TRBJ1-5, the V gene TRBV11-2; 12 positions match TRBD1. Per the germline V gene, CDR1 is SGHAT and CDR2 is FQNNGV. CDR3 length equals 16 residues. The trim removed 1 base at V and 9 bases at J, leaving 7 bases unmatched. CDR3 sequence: CASSLVPGQGALPQHF. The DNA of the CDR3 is TGTGCCAGCAGCTTAGTACCGGGACAGGGGGCCTTGCCCCAGCATTTT.

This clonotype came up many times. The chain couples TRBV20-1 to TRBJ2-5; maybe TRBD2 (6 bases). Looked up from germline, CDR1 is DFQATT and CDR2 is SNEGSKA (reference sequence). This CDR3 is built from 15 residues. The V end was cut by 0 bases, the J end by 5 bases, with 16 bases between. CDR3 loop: CSARDRVGGRETQYF. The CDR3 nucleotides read TGCAGTGCTAGAGATCGGGTTGGAGGGCGCGAGACCCAGTACTTC.

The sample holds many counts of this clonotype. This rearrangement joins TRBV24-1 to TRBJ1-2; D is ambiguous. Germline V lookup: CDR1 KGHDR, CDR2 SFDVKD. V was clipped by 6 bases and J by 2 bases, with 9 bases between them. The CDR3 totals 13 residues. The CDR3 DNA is TGTGCCACCAGTCCGGCAGCCAACTATGGCTACACCTTC. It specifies CATSPAANYGYTF.

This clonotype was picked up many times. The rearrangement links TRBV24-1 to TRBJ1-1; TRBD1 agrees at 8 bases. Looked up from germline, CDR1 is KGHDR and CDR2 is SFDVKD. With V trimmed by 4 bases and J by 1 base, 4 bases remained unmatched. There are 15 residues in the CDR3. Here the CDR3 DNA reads TGTGCCACCAGTGACAGACAGGGGAAGAACACTGAAGCTTTCTTT. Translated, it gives CATSDRQGKNTEAFF.

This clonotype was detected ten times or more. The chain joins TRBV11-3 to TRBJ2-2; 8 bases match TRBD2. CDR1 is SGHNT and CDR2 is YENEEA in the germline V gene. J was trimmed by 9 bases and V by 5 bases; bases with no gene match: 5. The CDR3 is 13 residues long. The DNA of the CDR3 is TGTGCCAGCAGCCCGGGGGGGAAAAGGGAGCTGTTTTTT. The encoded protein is CASSPGGKRELFF.

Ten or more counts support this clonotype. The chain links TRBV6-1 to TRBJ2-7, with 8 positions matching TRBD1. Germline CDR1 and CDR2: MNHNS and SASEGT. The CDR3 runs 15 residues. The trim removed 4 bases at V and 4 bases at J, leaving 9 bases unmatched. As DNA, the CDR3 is TGTGCCAGCAGTGGGGTGGACAGGGCTAAGTACGAGCAGTACTTC. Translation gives CASSGVDRAKYEQYF.

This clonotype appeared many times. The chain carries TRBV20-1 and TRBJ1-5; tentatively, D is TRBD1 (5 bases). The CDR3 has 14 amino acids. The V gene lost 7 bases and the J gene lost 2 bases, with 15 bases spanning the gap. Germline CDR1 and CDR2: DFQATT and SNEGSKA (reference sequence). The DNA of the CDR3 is TGCAGTGGCACCCAAGCGGGGGGCAATCAGCCCCAGCATTTT. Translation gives CSGTQAGGNQPQHF.

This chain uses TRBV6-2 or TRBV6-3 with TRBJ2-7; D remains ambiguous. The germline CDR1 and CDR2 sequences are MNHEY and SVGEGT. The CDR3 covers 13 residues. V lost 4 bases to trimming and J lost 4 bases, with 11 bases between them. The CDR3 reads CASSLKETYEQYF. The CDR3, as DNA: TGTGCCAGCAGTTTGAAGGAAACTTACGAGCAGTACTTC.

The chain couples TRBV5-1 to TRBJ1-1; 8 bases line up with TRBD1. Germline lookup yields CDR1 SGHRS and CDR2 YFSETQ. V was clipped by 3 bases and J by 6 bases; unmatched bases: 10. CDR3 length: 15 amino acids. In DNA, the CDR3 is TGCGCCAGCAGCTCCGGACAGGGAGGGTTCCCTGAAGCTTTCTTT. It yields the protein CASSSGQGGFPEAFF.

CDR3 in amino acids: CASSYQWYEQYF. The CDR3 DNA reads TGTGCCAGCAGTTATCAGTGGTACGAGCAGTACTTC. V usage is TRBV14 and J usage is TRBJ2-7, with D uncertain. CDR3 length equals 12 residues. Trimming removed 6 bases from V and 4 bases from J, with 10 bases in between. Germline V lookup: CDR1 SGHDN, CDR2 FVKESK.

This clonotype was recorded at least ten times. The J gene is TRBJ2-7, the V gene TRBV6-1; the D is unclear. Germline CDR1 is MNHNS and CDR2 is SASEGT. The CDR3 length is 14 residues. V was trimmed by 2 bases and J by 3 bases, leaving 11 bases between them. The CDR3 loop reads CASSERRTVYEQYF. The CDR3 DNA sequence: TGTGCCAGCAGTGAACGGCGGACGGTCTACGAGCAGTACTTC.

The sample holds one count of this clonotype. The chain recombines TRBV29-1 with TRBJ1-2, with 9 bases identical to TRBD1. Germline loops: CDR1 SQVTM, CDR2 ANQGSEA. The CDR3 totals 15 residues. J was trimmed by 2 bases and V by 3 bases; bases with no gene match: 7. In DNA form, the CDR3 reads TGCAGCGTTGACGCCTACAGGGGGCAGAACTATGGCTACACCTTC. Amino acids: CSVDAYRGQNYGYTF. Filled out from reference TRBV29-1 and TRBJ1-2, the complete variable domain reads SAVISQKPSRDICQRGTSLTIQCQVDSQVTMMFWYRQQPGQSLTLIATANQGSEATYESGFVIDKFPISRPNLTFSTLTVSNMSPEDSSIYLCSVDAYRGQNYGYTFGSGTRLTVV.

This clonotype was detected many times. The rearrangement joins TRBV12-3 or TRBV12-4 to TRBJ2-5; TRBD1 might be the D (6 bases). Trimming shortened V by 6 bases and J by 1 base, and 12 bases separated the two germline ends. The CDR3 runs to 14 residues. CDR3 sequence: CASRRGSPQETQYF. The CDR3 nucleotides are TGTGCCAGCAGAAGGGGGTCCCCCCAAGAGACCCAGTACTTC.

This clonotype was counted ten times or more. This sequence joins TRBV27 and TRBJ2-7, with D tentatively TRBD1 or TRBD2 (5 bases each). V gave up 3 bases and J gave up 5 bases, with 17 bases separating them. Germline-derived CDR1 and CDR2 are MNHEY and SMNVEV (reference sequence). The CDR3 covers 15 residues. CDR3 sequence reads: CASSLSGRGFNEQYF. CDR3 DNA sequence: TGTGCCAGCAGTTTGTCGGGACGAGGGTTCAACGAGCAGTACTTC.

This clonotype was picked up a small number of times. CDR3 nucleotide sequence: TGTGCCAGCAGTGACTTGCGGGAGATGCAAGAGACCCAGTACTTC. Translating it yields CASSDLREMQETQYF. The chain employs TRBV2 and TRBJ2-5; 7 bases line up with TRBD2. Per the germline V gene, CDR1 is SNHLY and CDR2 is FYNNEI. CDR3 size: 15 residues. The V gene end was trimmed by 3 bases and the J gene end by 2 bases; junction bases not matched to a gene: 6.

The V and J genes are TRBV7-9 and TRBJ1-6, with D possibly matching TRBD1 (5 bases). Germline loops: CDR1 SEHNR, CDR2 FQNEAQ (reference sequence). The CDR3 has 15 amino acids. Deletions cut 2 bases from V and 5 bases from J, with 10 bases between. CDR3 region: CASSLRSGHNSPLHF. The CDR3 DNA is TGTGCCAGCAGCTTAAGATCGGGGCATAATTCACCCCTCCACTTT.

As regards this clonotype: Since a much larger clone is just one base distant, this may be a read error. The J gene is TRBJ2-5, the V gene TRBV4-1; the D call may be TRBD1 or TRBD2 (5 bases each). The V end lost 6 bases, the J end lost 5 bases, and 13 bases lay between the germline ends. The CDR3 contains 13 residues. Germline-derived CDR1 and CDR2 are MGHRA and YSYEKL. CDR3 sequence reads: CASSQGPLETQYF. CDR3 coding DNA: TGCGCCAGCAGTCAGGGACCGTTGGAGACCCAGTACTTC.

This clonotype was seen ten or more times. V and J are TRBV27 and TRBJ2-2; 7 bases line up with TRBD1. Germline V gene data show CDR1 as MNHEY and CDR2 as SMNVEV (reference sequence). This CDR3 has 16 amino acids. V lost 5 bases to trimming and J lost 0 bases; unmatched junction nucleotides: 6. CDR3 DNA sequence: TGTGCCAGCAGTCTATACAGGGGCACGAACACCGGGGAGCTGTTTTTT. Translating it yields CASSLYRGTNTGELFF.